Listed here are 20 T cell receptor beta chains from one sample, sequenced in a study of shared clonotypes between healthy human individuals. In the naive CD8 group, cells lacked CD45RO and were positively selected for CCR7, so terminally differentiated effector memory CD45RA+ cells were left out. Profiled with immunoSEQ multiplex PCR; TCRdb holds only in-frame clones, not every one. The sample lists some 2,000,000 clones; just under 95% were seen once. Sequenced sample: naive CD8+ T cells sorted from blood. These TCRs come from a man between 18 and 35 years old in good health.

The rearrangement joins TRBV7-9 to TRBJ2-3, with D hard to call. Trimming removed 6 bases at V and 2 bases at J, with 15 bases between. The CDR3 covers 15 residues. Looked up from germline, CDR1 is SEHNR and CDR2 is FQNEAQ (reference sequence). The CDR3 DNA follows: TGTGCCAGCAGAAGTTCGCTTTCGAACACAGATACGCAGTATTTT. Amino acid sequence: CASRSSLSNTDTQYF.

The chain carries TRBV7-9 and TRBJ2-1; a possible D gene is TRBD2 (7 bases). The CDR3 totals 15 residues. Trimming pared 2 bases from V and 5 bases from J, leaving 13 bases between. The V gene's germline CDR1 is SEHNR and CDR2 FQNEAQ (reference sequence). The CDR3 sequence is CASSLRGADHNEQFF. The CDR3 coding sequence is TGTGCCAGCAGCTTACGGGGGGCAGACCACAATGAGCAGTTCTTC. Looking up the rest from reference TRBV7-9 and TRBJ2-1 gives the full variable domain: DTGVSQNPRHKITKRGQNVTFRCDPISEHNRLYWYRQTLGQGPEFLTYFQNEAQLEKSRLLSDRFSAERPKGSFSTLEIQRTEQGDSAMYLCASSLRGADHNEQFFGPGTRLTVL.

This chain links TRBV27 with TRBJ1-4; D not resolved. Germline V CDR1 and CDR2: MNHEY, SMNVEV (reference sequence). V shed 5 bases and J shed 8 bases, with 12 bases lying between them. The CDR3 length is 13 residues. The CDR3 coding sequence is TGTGCCAGCAGTCCTCTCGAGAGGGAAAAACTGTTTTTT. It encodes CASSPLEREKLFF.

The chain carries TRBV10-2 and TRBJ2-7, with a weak D call TRBD2 (5 bases). Germline V gene lookup returns CDR1 WSHSY and CDR2 SAAADI. This CDR3 is built from 17 residues. The V and J ends lost 0 bases and 0 bases respectively, with 15 bases between them. CDR3 in amino acids: CASSESVVGGYSYEQYF. The CDR3 DNA reads TGCGCCAGCAGTGAGTCGGTGGTCGGCGGGTACTCCTACGAGCAGTACTTC.

The V call is TRBV19, the J call TRBJ1-6, with D possibly TRBD1 on 6 matching bases. Germline CDR1 and CDR2: LNHDA and SQIVND (reference sequence). The CDR3 has 13 residues. V lost 8 bases to trimming and J lost 10 bases, with 15 bases between them. The CDR3 reads CASHPGEGSPLHF. The CDR3 bases are TGTGCCAGTCACCCAGGGGAGGGATCACCCCTCCACTTT.

The V gene is TRBV6-6, the J gene TRBJ2-7; TRBD1 agrees at 10 bases. V was clipped by 2 bases and J by 6 bases; unmatched bases: 10. This CDR3 region has 16 residues. The V gene's germline CDR1 is MNHNY and CDR2 SVGAGI (reference sequence). In DNA form, the CDR3 reads TGTGCCAGCAGTTACGAGCGGGACAGGGGCGAAAGCGAGCAGTACTTC. Translation gives CASSYERDRGESEQYF.

The rearrangement links TRBV9 to TRBJ1-6; D possibly corresponds to TRBD1 (5 bases). The CDR3 consists of 13 residues. Germline CDR1 is SGDLS and CDR2 is YYNGEE. The V end lost 3 bases, the J end lost 11 bases, and 12 bases lay between the germline ends. DNA of the CDR3: TGTGCCAGCAGCGAGGCGCAGGGTGCACCCCTCCACTTT. Translated: CASSEAQGAPLHF.

This clone was detected once. This rearrangement joins TRBV10-3 to TRBJ1-2, with 9 nucleotides matching TRBD1. The CDR3 extends over 16 amino acids. Germline-derived CDR1 and CDR2 are ENHRY and SYGVKD. Unmatched junction bases numbered 11, after V lost 6 bases and J lost 3 bases. The CDR3 nucleotides are TGTGCCATCAGCACACAGGGGGCTTCACATTACTATGGCTACACCTTC. Its translation: CAISTQGASHYYGYTF.

For this clone: Other nucleotide sequences from this sample produce the same CDR3. V is TRBV27 and J is TRBJ2-7; TRBD2 matches at 11 bases. The germline CDR1 and CDR2 sequences are MNHEY and SMNVEV (reference sequence). The CDR3 totals 14 residues. V lost 2 bases and J lost 5; bases outside the gene matches: 2. The CDR3 DNA reads as TGTGCCAGCAGTTTACTGACTAGCGGGAACGAGCAGTACTTC. Translating it yields CASSLLTSGNEQYF.

This clone was recorded once. V is TRBV4-3 and J is TRBJ2-5; no reliable D call. The germline V gene encodes CDR1 LGHNA and CDR2 YSLEER. CDR3 length: 15 amino acids. Trimming stripped 5 bases from V and 5 bases from J, with 18 bases between. CDR3 protein: CASSRSGTSGETQYF. The CDR3 DNA is TGCGCCAGCAGCAGGTCAGGAACGTCGGGCGAGACCCAGTACTTC.

The gene calls are TRBV11-3 and TRBJ2-2, with 7 bases aligning to TRBD2. The germline gives CDR1 SGHNT, CDR2 YENEEA. The J segment lost 7 bases and the V segment lost 5 bases, leaving 7 bases of the junction unmatched. The CDR3 extends over 14 amino acids. The CDR3 here is CASSPTIAGGELFF. The CDR3 DNA reads as TGTGCCAGCAGCCCCACGATAGCGGGCGGGGAGCTGTTTTTT. Full variable domain (rest looked up from reference TRBV11-3 and TRBJ2-2): EAGVVQSPRYKIIEKKQPVAFWCNPISGHNTLYWYLQNLGQGPELLIRYENEEAVDDSQLPKDRFSAERLKGVDSTLKIQPAELGDSAVYLCASSPTIAGGELFFGEGSRLTVL.

On this clone: The sample contains more than one DNA sequence encoding this CDR3. V gene TRBV9 combines with J gene TRBJ2-3; D not resolved. Per germline, CDR1 SGDLS and CDR2 YYNGEE. Trimming stripped 2 bases from V and 0 bases from J, with 4 bases between. The CDR3 runs 13 residues. The CDR3 DNA reads TGTGCCAGCAGCGTTATTAGCACAGATACGCAGTATTTT. Translated, it gives CASSVISTDTQYF. The complete variable domain, with remaining parts taken from reference TRBV9 and TRBJ2-3, reads DSGVTQTPKHLITATGQRVTLRCSPRSGDLSVYWYQQSLDQGLQFLIQYYNGEERAKGNILERFSAQQFPDLHSELNLSSLELGDSALYFCASSVISTDTQYFGPGTRLTVL.

Comment on this clone: The sample has other DNA sequences that encode this CDR3 too. The chain employs TRBV29-1 and TRBJ2-1; D unclear. CDR1 is SQVTM, CDR2 ANQGSEA, per germline. The CDR3 sequence is 11 residues long. V was clipped by 1 base and J by 4 bases, with 2 bases between them. DNA for the CDR3: TGCAGCGTTGAAGGTTACAATGAGCAGTTCTTC. It encodes CSVEGYNEQFF.

Comments on this clone: A junction end diverges from the germline sequence, so it may reflect a read error. The sample carries other DNA sequences with the same CDR3. The genes are TRBV28 and TRBJ1-1, with D maybe TRBD1 (6 bases). Germline CDR1 reads MDHEN; CDR2 reads SYDVKM. The CDR3 is 14 residues long. The CDR3 sequence is CASSWGHSNTEAFF. CDR3 bases: TGCGCCAGCAGTTGGGGACATTCCAACACTGAAGCTTTCTTT. The variable domain in full, completed from reference TRBV28 and TRBJ1-1, reads DVKVTQSSRYLVKRTGEKVFLECVQDMDHENMFWYRQDPGLGLRLIYFSYDVKMKEKGDIPEGYSVSREKKERFSLILESASTNQTSMYLCASSWGHSNTEAFFGQGTRLTVV.

This sequence joins TRBV19 and TRBJ1-5, with unresolved D. This CDR3 has 15 amino acids. Germline values: CDR1 LNHDA, CDR2 SQIVND (reference sequence). Deletions cut 4 bases from V and 0 bases from J, with 10 bases between. The CDR3 DNA sequence: TGTGCCAGTAGTACAAGGACGGATAGCAATCAGCCCCAGCATTTT. Translation gives CASSTRTDSNQPQHF.

The rearrangement uses TRBV27 and TRBJ1-1; TRBD1 is a possible D gene (6 bases). The CDR3 covers 19 residues. Between the trimmed V and J ends, which lost 3 bases and 1 base, there was a span of 24 bases. CDR1 is MNHEY, CDR2 SMNVEV, per germline (reference sequence). The CDR3 spells CASSFIGQTLLSPNTEAFF. DNA for the CDR3: TGTGCCAGCAGTTTTATAGGACAGACCCTTTTATCGCCGAACACTGAAGCTTTCTTT.

The chain is built from TRBV5-8 and TRBJ2-7; 9 bases agree with TRBD2. Germline V gives CDR1 SGHTS, CDR2 YDEGEE. With V trimmed by 4 bases and J by 0 bases, 14 bases remained unmatched. The length of the CDR3 is 18 residues. The CDR3 reads CASSPGTSREILSYEQYF. DNA of the CDR3: TGTGCCAGCAGCCCTGGGACTAGCCGCGAAATACTCTCCTACGAGCAGTACTTC.

The rearrangement joins TRBV4-2 to TRBJ2-7, with TRBD2 identical over 8 bases. This CDR3 has 15 residues. CDR1 and CDR2 (germline): LGHNA, YNFKEQ. V lost 4 bases and J lost 3; bases outside the gene matches: 8. CDR3 in DNA: TGTGCCAGCAGCCTGGGTGCGGGGGGCAACTACGAGCAGTACTTC. Its translation: CASSLGAGGNYEQYF.

The chain joins TRBV5-1 to TRBJ1-1; a possible D gene is TRBD1 (5 bases). Germline V gene sequence: CDR1 SGHRS, CDR2 YFSETQ. Deletions cut 4 bases from V and 4 bases from J, with 11 bases between. The CDR3 contains 13 residues. CDR3 in amino acids: CASSIGTTTEAFF. The CDR3 DNA sequence: TGCGCCAGCAGCATCGGGACCACCACTGAAGCTTTCTTT.

This clone was detected only once. This chain joins TRBV4-3 and TRBJ2-3; D unclear. Trimming left V 6 bases short and J 6 bases short, with 22 bases between. CDR1 is LGHNA, CDR2 YSLEER, per germline. The CDR3 is 16 amino acids. The CDR3: CASSPTRSSSYDTQYF. CDR3 sequence (DNA): TGCGCCAGCAGTCCTACAAGGTCGTCATCTTATGATACGCAGTATTTT.